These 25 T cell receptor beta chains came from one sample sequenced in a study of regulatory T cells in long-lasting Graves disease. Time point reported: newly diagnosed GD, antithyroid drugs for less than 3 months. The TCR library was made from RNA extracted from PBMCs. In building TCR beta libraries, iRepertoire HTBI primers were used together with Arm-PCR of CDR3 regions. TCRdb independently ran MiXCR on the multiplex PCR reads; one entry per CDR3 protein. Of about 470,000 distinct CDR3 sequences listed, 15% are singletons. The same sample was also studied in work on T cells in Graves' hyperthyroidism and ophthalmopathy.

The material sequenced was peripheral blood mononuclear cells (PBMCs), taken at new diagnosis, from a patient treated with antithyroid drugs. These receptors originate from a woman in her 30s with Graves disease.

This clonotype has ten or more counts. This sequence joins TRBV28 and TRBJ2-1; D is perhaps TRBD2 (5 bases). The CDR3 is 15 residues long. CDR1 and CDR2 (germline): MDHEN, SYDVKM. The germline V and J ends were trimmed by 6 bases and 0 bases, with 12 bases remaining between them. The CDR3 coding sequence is TGTGCCAGCAGCCAGTGGGAGAGCTCCTACAATGAGCAGTTCTTC. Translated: CASSQWESSYNEQFF.

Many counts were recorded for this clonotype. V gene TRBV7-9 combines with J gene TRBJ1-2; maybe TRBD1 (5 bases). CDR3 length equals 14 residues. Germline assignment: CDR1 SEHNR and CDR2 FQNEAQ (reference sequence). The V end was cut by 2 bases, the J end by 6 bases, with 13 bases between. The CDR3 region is CASSLQGSRNGYTF. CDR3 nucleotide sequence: TGTGCCAGCAGCTTACAGGGTAGTAGGAATGGCTACACCTTC.

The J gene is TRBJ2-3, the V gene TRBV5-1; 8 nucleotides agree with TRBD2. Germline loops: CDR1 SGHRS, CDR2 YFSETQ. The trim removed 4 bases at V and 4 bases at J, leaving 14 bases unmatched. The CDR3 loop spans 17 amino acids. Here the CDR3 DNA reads TGCGCCAGCAGCCTACGGGGACTAGGTGGGCACTCAGATACGCAGTATTTT. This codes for CASSLRGLGGHSDTQYF.

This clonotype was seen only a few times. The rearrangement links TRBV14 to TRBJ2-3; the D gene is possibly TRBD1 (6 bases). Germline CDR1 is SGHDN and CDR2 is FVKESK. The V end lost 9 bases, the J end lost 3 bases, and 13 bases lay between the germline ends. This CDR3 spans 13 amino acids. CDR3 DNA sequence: TGTGCCAGTACAACCGGGACAACAGATACGCAGTATTTT. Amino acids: CASTTGTTDTQYF.

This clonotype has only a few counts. Here the CDR3 DNA reads TGCAGTGCTAGCCCCGCAGGGCCGACTTACAATGAGCAGTTCTTC. This gives the protein CSASPAGPTYNEQFF. The rearrangement joins TRBV20-1 to TRBJ2-1; the D gene is possibly TRBD1 (5 bases). This CDR3 spans 15 amino acids. Trimming took off 3 bases at V and 4 bases at J, with 16 bases between the two ends. Germline V gene lookup returns CDR1 DFQATT and CDR2 SNEGSKA (reference sequence).

This CDR3 is CATSGPPRGEQFF. The CDR3 region has the DNA TGTGCCACCAGTGGCCCCCCCCGCGGTGAGCAGTTCTTC. V gene TRBV24-1 combines with J gene TRBJ2-1, with D unresolved. Germline V gives CDR1 KGHDR, CDR2 SFDVKD. CDR3 length: 13 residues. V gave up 5 bases and J gave up 9 bases, with 13 bases separating them.

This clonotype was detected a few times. The CDR3 nucleotides read TGTGCCAGCACCAATCTCGGGGAAGAGGCCTATGGCTACACCTTC. Translation gives CASTNLGEEAYGYTF. The chain combines TRBV27 with TRBJ1-2; D is unresolved. The CDR3 consists of 15 residues. Trimming removed 7 bases at V and 4 bases at J, with 19 bases between. CDR1 is MNHEY and CDR2 is SMNVEV in the germline V gene (reference sequence).

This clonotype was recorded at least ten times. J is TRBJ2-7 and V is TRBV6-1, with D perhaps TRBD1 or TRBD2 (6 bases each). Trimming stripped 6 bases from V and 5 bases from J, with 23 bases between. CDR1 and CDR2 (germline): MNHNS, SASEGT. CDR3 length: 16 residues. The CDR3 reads CASSHLGAGPYDEQYF. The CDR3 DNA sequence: TGTGCCAGCAGCCACCTGGGGGCGGGACCTTACGACGAGCAGTACTTC.

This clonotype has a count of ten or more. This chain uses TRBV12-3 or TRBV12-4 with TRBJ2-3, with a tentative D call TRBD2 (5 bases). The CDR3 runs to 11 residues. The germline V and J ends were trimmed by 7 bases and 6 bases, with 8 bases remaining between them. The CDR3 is CASTPGDTQYF. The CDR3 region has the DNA TGTGCCAGCACCCCGGGGGATACGCAGTATTTT.

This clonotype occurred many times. CDR3 loop: CASGGDYEQYF. The CDR3 region has the DNA TGTGCCAGCGGAGGGGACTACGAGCAGTACTTC. This chain links TRBV9 with TRBJ2-7; D possibly corresponds to TRBD2 (6 bases). Germline CDR1 and CDR2: SGDLS and YYNGEE. The CDR3 length is 11 residues. V shed 7 bases and J shed 3 bases, with 8 bases lying between them.

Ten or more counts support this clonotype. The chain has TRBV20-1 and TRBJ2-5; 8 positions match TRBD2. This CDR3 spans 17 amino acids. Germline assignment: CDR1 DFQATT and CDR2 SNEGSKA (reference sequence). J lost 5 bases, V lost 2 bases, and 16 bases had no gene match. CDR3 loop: CSARTIIPGLGAETQYF. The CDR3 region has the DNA TGCAGTGCTAGAACTATCATCCCGGGACTAGGGGCGGAGACCCAGTACTTC.

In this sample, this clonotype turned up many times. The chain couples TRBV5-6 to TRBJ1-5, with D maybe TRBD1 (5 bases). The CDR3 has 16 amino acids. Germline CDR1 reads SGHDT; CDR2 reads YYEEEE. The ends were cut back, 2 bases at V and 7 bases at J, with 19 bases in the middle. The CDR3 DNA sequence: TGTGCCAGCAGCTTTGCGACTCTCGGGGGAAACCAGCCCCAGCATTTT. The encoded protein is CASSFATLGGNQPQHF.

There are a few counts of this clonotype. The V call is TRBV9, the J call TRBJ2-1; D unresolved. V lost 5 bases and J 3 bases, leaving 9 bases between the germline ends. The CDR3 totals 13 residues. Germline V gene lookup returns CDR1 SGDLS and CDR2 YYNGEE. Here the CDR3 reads CASSPTFYNEQFF. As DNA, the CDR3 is TGTGCCAGCAGTCCGACTTTCTACAATGAGCAGTTCTTC.

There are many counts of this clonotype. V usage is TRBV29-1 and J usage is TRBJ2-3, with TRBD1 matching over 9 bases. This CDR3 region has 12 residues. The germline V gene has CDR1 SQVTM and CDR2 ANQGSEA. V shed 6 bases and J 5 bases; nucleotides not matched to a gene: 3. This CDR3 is CSVGQGIDTQYF. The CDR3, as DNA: TGCAGCGTAGGACAGGGGATAGATACGCAGTATTTT.

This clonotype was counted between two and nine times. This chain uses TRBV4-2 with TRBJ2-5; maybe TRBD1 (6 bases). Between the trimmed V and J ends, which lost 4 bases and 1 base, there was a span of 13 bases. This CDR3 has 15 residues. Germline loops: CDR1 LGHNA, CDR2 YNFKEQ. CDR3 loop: CASSLQGMAQETQYF. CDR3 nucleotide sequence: TGTGCCAGCAGCCTTCAGGGGATGGCCCAAGAGACCCAGTACTTC.

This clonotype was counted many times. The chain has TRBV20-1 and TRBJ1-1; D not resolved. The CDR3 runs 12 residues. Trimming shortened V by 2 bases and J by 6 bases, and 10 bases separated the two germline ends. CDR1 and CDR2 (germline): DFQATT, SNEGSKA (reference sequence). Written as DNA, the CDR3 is TGCAGTGCTAGACAGAGCGACGCTGAAGCTTTCTTT. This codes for CSARQSDAEAFF.

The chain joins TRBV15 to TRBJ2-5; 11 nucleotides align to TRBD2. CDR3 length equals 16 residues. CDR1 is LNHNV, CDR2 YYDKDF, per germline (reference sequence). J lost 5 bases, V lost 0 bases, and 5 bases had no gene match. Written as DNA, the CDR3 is TGTGCCACCAGCAGAGATAGCGGGAGGGCCTGGGAGACCCAGTACTTC. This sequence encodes CATSRDSGRAWETQYF.

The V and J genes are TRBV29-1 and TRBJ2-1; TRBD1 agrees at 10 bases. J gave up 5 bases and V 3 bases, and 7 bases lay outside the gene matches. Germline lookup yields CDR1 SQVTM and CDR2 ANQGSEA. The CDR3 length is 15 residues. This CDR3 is CSVDRLGTGDNEQFF. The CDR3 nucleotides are TGCAGCGTTGATCGTCTTGGGACAGGGGACAATGAGCAGTTCTTC.

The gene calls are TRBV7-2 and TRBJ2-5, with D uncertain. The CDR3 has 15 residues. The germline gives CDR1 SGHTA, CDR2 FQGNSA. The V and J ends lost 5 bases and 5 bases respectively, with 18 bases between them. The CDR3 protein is CASSTSSYFGETQYF. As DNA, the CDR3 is TGTGCCAGCAGCACTTCCAGTTACTTCGGGGAGACCCAGTACTTC.

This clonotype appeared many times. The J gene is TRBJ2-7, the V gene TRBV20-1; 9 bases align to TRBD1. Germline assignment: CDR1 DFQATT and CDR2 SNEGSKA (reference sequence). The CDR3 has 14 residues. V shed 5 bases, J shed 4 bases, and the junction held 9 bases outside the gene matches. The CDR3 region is CSALDRGEGYEQYF. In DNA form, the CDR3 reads TGCAGTGCTCTGGACAGGGGAGAAGGATACGAGCAGTACTTC.

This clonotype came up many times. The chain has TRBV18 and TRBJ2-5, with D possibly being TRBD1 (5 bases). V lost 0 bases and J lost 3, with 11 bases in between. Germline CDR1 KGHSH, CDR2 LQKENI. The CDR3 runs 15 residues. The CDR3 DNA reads TGTGCCAGCTCACCACCGGGGCTAGAGGAAGAGACCCAGTACTTC. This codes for CASSPPGLEEETQYF.

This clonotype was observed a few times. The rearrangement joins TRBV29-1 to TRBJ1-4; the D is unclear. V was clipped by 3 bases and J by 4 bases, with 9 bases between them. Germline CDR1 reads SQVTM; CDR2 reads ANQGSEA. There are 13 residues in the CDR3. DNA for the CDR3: TGCAGCGTTGAGTTCCGGAATAATGAAAAACTGTTTTTT. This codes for CSVEFRNNEKLFF.

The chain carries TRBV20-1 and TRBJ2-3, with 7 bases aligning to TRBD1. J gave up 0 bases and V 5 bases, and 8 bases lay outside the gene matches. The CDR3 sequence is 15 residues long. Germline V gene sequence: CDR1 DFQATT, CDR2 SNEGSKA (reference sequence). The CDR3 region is CSAPGTVSSTDTQYF. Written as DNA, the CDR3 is TGCAGTGCTCCCGGGACAGTGAGTAGCACAGATACGCAGTATTTT.

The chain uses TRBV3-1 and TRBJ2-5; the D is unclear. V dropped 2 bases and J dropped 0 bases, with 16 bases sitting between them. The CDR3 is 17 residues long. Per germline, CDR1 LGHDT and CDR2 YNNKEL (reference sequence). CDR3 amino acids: CASSQLSFRRDQETQYF. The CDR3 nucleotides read TGTGCCAGCAGCCAACTCTCTTTCCGTCGCGACCAAGAGACCCAGTACTTC.

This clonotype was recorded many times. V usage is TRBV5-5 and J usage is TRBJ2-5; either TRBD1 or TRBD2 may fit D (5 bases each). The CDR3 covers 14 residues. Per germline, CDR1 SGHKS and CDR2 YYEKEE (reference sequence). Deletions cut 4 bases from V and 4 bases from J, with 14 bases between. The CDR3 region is CASSAPGPRETQYF. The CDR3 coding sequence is TGTGCCAGCAGCGCTCCGGGACCCCGAGAGACCCAGTACTTC.